This T cell receptor (beta chain) is drawn from a study of blood T cell repertoires in COVID-19. V shed 3 bases, J shed 0 bases, and the junction held 5 bases outside the gene matches. The germline V gene encodes CDR1 LGHNA and CDR2 YNFKEQ. This CDR3 is 16 amino acids long. Method: immunoSEQ multiplex PCR; TCRdb's copy keeps in-frame clones and lacks some. The table includes fewer than 350,000 clones, approximately 91% detected once. Sequencing was performed on PBMCs or T cells enriched from blood (not recorded which). The origin of this receptor is a woman aged 40-49 years with acute COVID-19. This rearrangement joins TRBV4-2 to TRBJ2-1; 7 bases are shared with TRBD2. CDR3 in amino acids: CASSHSGASSYNEQFF. CDR3 sequence (DNA): TGTGCCAGCAGCCACAGCGGGGCGAGCTCCTACAATGAGCAGTTCTTC.